The 30 T cell receptor beta chains below all came from one sample that was sequenced in a study of regulatory T cells in long-lasting Graves disease. Sequencing libraries for TCR beta were prepared with iRepertoire HTBI primers and Arm-PCR of CDR3 regions. One entry per CDR3 protein, called by TCRdb with MiXCR from the multiplex PCR reads. Of a few hundred thousand distinct CDR3 sequences detected, over 15% appear once; the ten largest clones hold 30%. Time point: newly diagnosed GD, antithyroid drugs for less than 3 months. PBMC-derived RNA was used for the TCR library. These records were also assigned to another study, of T cells in Graves' hyperthyroidism and ophthalmopathy.

The specimen comprised peripheral blood mononuclear cells (PBMCs), sampled at new diagnosis, from a patient treated with antithyroid drugs. The source of these receptors is a man in his forties with Graves disease.

This clonotype was recorded a few times. V and J are TRBV19 and TRBJ2-3; D unclear. The DNA end is a closer match to TRBJ2-7, so the J assignment may be wrong. The CDR3 covers 16 residues. CDR1 and CDR2 (germline): LNHDA, SQIVND (reference sequence). The CDR3 spells CASSISDGARPYEQYF. CDR3 nucleotide sequence: TGTGCCAGTAGTATCTCGGACGGAGCGCGTCCCTACGAGCAGTACTTC.

In its sample, this clonotype was seen a few times. The chain couples TRBV15 to TRBJ1-6; D ambiguous. The germline CDR1 and CDR2 sequences are LNHNV and YYDKDF (reference sequence). The V end was cut by 9 bases, the J end by 10 bases, with 16 bases between. This CDR3 is built from 13 residues. CDR3 region: CATGQIVRSPLHF. DNA for the CDR3: TGTGCCACTGGGCAGATCGTGCGGTCACCCCTCCACTTT.

The sample holds a few counts of this clonotype. V gene TRBV4-1 combines with J gene TRBJ1-4, with a weak D call TRBD1 (5 bases). Deletions cut 4 bases from V and 0 bases from J, with 18 bases between. This CDR3 has 18 residues. In germline, CDR1 is MGHRA, CDR2 YSYEKL. This CDR3 reads CASSPPGRAHSTNEKLFF. DNA for the CDR3: TGCGCCAGCAGCCCACCGGGCAGGGCCCATTCAACTAATGAAAAACTGTTTTTT.

This clonotype was seen at least ten times. The rearrangement uses TRBV20-1 and TRBJ1-1, with D possibly TRBD1 on 6 matching bases. Trimming took 0 bases from V and 11 from J, leaving 19 bases between them. Per germline, CDR1 DFQATT and CDR2 SNEGSKA (reference sequence). The CDR3 spans 14 residues. The CDR3 DNA reads TGCAGTGCTAGAGAGGTGGGGCAGGGGAGCGGGGCTTTCTTT. The encoded protein is CSAREVGQGSGAFF.

This clonotype was seen many times. V usage is TRBV7-9 and J usage is TRBJ1-4, with D possibly TRBD1 on 5 matching bases. The length of the CDR3 is 14 residues. The V gene lost 5 bases and the J gene lost 5 bases, with 12 bases spanning the gap. Germline V gene sequence: CDR1 SEHNR, CDR2 FQNEAQ (reference sequence). The CDR3 loop reads CASSPGPLNEKLFF. The CDR3 nucleotides are TGTGCCAGCAGCCCGGGACCGCTGAATGAAAAACTGTTTTTT.

The CDR3 protein is CASSQDRFSGNTIYF. CDR3 nucleotide sequence: TGCGCCAGCAGCCAGGACCGATTCTCTGGAAACACCATATATTTT. This chain uses TRBV4-1 with TRBJ1-3; D call uncertain. The CDR3 consists of 15 residues. Looked up from germline, CDR1 is MGHRA and CDR2 is YSYEKL. V lost 3 bases to trimming and J lost 0 bases, with 9 bases between them.

V and J are TRBV6-2 or TRBV6-3 and TRBJ2-3; a weak D match, TRBD2 (6 bases). CDR3 length: 19 amino acids. Germline V CDR1 and CDR2: MNHEY, SVGEGT. The germline V and J ends were trimmed by 6 bases and 0 bases, with 25 bases remaining between them. DNA for the CDR3: TGTGCCAGCAGGCCCGGGACTCATGCCGGGGAGCCTAGCACAGATACGCAGTATTTT. The encoded protein is CASRPGTHAGEPSTDTQYF.

The sample holds many counts of this clonotype. The rearrangement uses TRBV28 and TRBJ1-1; D not certain. This CDR3 comprises 12 residues. Germline-derived CDR1 and CDR2 are MDHEN and SYDVKM. Trimming pared 10 bases from V and 3 bases from J, leaving 12 bases between. The CDR3 region is CAIFSGDTEAFF. In nucleotides, the CDR3 is TGTGCCATCTTTAGCGGTGACACTGAAGCTTTCTTT. Full variable domain (rest looked up from reference TRBV28 and TRBJ1-1): DVKVTQSSRYLVKRTGEKVFLECVQDMDHENMFWYRQDPGLGLRLIYFSYDVKMKEKGDIPEGYSVSREKKERFSLILESASTNQTSMYLCAIFSGDTEAFFGQGTRLTVV.

This clonotype was counted ten times or more. The rearrangement uses TRBV28 and TRBJ2-1; 9 bases align to TRBD1. The junction had 8 bases not matched to a gene; V was cut back by 6 bases and J by 5 bases. The germline CDR1 and CDR2 sequences are MDHEN and SYDVKM. The CDR3 sequence is 15 residues long. CDR3 in DNA: TGTGCCAGCAGGGGCCGGGACAGGGTGAACAATGAGCAGTTCTTC. Protein: CASRGRDRVNNEQFF.

This clonotype was counted at least ten times. V usage is TRBV11-1 and J usage is TRBJ1-1; possibly TRBD1 for D (5 bases). Between the trimmed V and J ends, which lost 1 base and 4 bases, there was a span of 13 bases. Germline V gives CDR1 SGHAT, CDR2 FQDESV (reference sequence). The length of the CDR3 is 15 residues. The CDR3 sequence is CASSLGVGGLTEAFF. CDR3 bases: TGTGCCAGCAGCTTAGGGGTTGGGGGTCTCACTGAAGCTTTCTTT.

Ten or more counts support this clonotype. This chain joins TRBV20-1 and TRBJ1-2; 8 bases line up with TRBD1. V dropped 0 bases and J dropped 4; count of bases not matched to a gene: 4. CDR1 DFQATT and CDR2 SNEGSKA come from the germline V gene (reference sequence). The CDR3 totals 14 residues. This CDR3 is CSARDGQGGYGYTF. The DNA of the CDR3 is TGCAGTGCTAGAGACGGACAGGGTGGCTATGGCTACACCTTC.

The chain links TRBV6-2 or TRBV6-3 to TRBJ1-2; 9 nucleotides agree with TRBD1. Germline lookup yields CDR1 MNHEY and CDR2 SVGEGT. The CDR3 sequence is 15 residues long. With 4 bases clipped from V and 2 bases from J, the junction kept 5 bases outside the gene matches. Here the CDR3 reads CASSSPTGGNYGYTF. The CDR3 DNA reads as TGTGCCAGCAGTTCCCCGACAGGGGGGAACTATGGCTACACCTTC.

This clonotype was counted many times. CDR3 loop: CASTQGKFNNEQFF. The CDR3 region has the DNA TGTGCCAGCACACAGGGGAAATTTAACAATGAGCAGTTCTTC. The chain links TRBV2 to TRBJ2-1, with TRBD1 matching 7 bases. Germline V CDR1 and CDR2: SNHLY, FYNNEI. The CDR3 sequence is 14 residues long. The V and J ends lost 7 bases and 5 bases, in that order; junction bases with no gene match: 8.

The rearrangement uses TRBV4-2 and TRBJ2-1; D possibly corresponds to TRBD1 (5 bases). V lost 0 bases and J 7 bases, leaving 7 bases between the germline ends. From germline, CDR1 is LGHNA and CDR2 YNFKEQ. CDR3 size: 13 residues. The DNA of the CDR3 is TGTGCCAGCAGCCAAGAGACAGAAAATGAGCAGTTCTTC. Its translation: CASSQETENEQFF.

This clonotype was counted only a few times. This rearrangement joins TRBV6-2 or TRBV6-3 to TRBJ1-2; D ambiguous. V was shortened by 5 bases and J by 2 bases, with 9 bases between the two germline ends. Per germline, CDR1 MNHEY and CDR2 SVGEGT. The CDR3 has 13 amino acids. This chain's CDR3 is CASSVDWNYGYTF. The CDR3 bases are TGTGCCAGCAGTGTGGACTGGAACTATGGCTACACCTTC.

The V gene is TRBV7-2, the J gene TRBJ1-5; 10 nucleotides agree with TRBD1. CDR1 and CDR2 from the germline V gene are SGHTA and FQGNSA. Trimming cost V 3 bases and J 0 bases; bases outside gene matches: 11. The CDR3 is 19 residues long. CDR3 nucleotides: TGTGCCAGCAGCTTTTATATGGGACAGGGGCCCTATAGCAATCAGCCCCAGCATTTT. This codes for CASSFYMGQGPYSNQPQHF. Drawing the rest from reference TRBV7-2 and TRBJ1-5, the complete variable domain is GAGVSQSPSNKVTEKGKDVELRCDPISGHTALYWYRQSLGQGLEFLIYFQGNSAPDKSGLPSDRFSAERTGGSVSTLTIQRTQQEDSAVYLCASSFYMGQGPYSNQPQHFGDGTRLSIL.

Many counts were recorded for this clonotype. The chain is built from TRBV18 and TRBJ1-5, with D possibly being TRBD1 (6 bases). Trimming shortened V by 3 bases and J by 2 bases, and 14 bases separated the two germline ends. This CDR3 is built from 16 residues. Germline lookup yields CDR1 KGHSH and CDR2 LQKENI. The chain's CDR3 is CASSPGGAQGNQPQHF. For the CDR3, the DNA is TGTGCCAGCTCACCGGGGGGGGCGCAGGGCAATCAGCCCCAGCATTTT.

This clonotype has only one observation. A much larger clone lies one base from this, so it may be a read error. In this CDR3 the conserved last residue, phenylalanine or tryptophan, is missing, so a read error is likely. The chain carries TRBV7-2 and TRBJ2-5; tentatively, D is TRBD1 (6 bases). Germline loops: CDR1 SGHTA, CDR2 FQGNSA. V dropped 4 bases and J dropped 5 bases, with 17 bases sitting between them. The CDR3 runs to 15 residues. CDR3 in amino acids: CASSSQTAQGETQYL. The CDR3 DNA reads TGTGCCAGCAGCTCCCAGACGGCGCAGGGGGAGACCCAGTACCTC.

This clonotype was counted at least ten times. The chain employs TRBV12-3 or TRBV12-4 and TRBJ1-1; tentative D call: TRBD1 (6 bases). V dropped 8 bases and J dropped 11 bases, with 18 bases sitting between them. The CDR3 length is 12 residues. The CDR3 nucleotides read TGTGCCAGCCGAGGGGGATGGGTAGAGGCTTTCTTT. It is translated as CASRGGWVEAFF.

V and J are TRBV20-1 and TRBJ1-2, with D possibly matching TRBD1 (5 bases). Germline V gene sequence: CDR1 DFQATT, CDR2 SNEGSKA (reference sequence). V lost 1 base to trimming and J lost 7 bases, with 16 bases between them. The CDR3 totals 14 residues. The CDR3 region has the DNA TGCAGTGCTAGAGGTCCCACAGGCCGGCGTGGCTACACCTTC. This codes for CSARGPTGRRGYTF.

This clonotype was recorded at least ten times. The V gene is TRBV11-2, the J gene TRBJ2-5; TRBD2 matches at 9 bases. Per the germline V gene, CDR1 is SGHAT and CDR2 is FQNNGV. Losses at the gene ends were 3 bases for V and 5 bases for J; bases not matched to a gene: 7. The CDR3 loop spans 15 amino acids. DNA for the CDR3: TGTGCCAGCAGCTTCAGTTCTAGCGGGGTGGAGACCCAGTACTTC. It codes for CASSFSSSGVETQYF.

This clonotype was observed a handful of times. The chain recombines TRBV29-1 with TRBJ2-2, with D uncertain. CDR3 length: 14 residues. Germline V gene data show CDR1 as SQVTM and CDR2 as ANQGSEA. V was pared by 3 bases and J by 0 bases, with 8 bases between. The CDR3 DNA reads TGCAGCGTTGAGTCAGAAGCGAACACCGGGGAGCTGTTTTTT. Translation gives CSVESEANTGELFF.

This clonotype was recorded many times. The chain joins TRBV4-2 to TRBJ2-3; 11 bases fit TRBD2. V dropped 1 base and J dropped 1; count of bases not matched to a gene: 7. Germline loops: CDR1 LGHNA, CDR2 YNFKEQ. The CDR3 spans 18 residues. CDR3 nucleotide sequence: TGTGCCAGCAGCCAAGTCCTAGCGGGGGGCAGCGGCACAGATACGCAGTATTTT. Its protein is CASSQVLAGGSGTDTQYF.

Only one count was recorded for this clonotype. The CDR3 bases are TGTGCCAGCATCCCCGGGACCTACGAGCAGTACTTC. Residues: CASIPGTYEQYF. The chain combines TRBV6-2 or TRBV6-3 with TRBJ2-7, with D perhaps matching TRBD2 (5 bases). The germline gives CDR1 MNHEY, CDR2 SVGEGT. V lost 7 bases to trimming and J lost 2 bases, with 9 bases between them. The length of the CDR3 is 12 residues.

Many counts were recorded for this clonotype. The J gene is TRBJ1-5, the V gene TRBV7-2; D ambiguous. Germline V gene data show CDR1 as SGHTA and CDR2 as FQGNSA. This CDR3 is built from 13 residues. V lost 6 bases and J lost 9, with 15 bases in between. CDR3 sequence reads: CASRTSTSWPQHF. The DNA of the CDR3 is TGTGCCAGCAGAACATCCACCTCATGGCCCCAGCATTTT.

This clonotype was recorded at least ten times. The rearrangement links TRBV28 to TRBJ1-5; 9 bases line up with TRBD1. V dropped 5 bases and J dropped 16; count of bases not matched to a gene: 9. The CDR3 contains 12 residues. CDR1 is MDHEN, CDR2 SYDVKM, per germline. CDR3 in amino acids: CASSARDRDCHF. In DNA, the CDR3 is TGTGCCAGCAGTGCCCGGGACAGGGACTGCCATTTT.

This clonotype was detected many times. The chain recombines TRBV6-1 with TRBJ2-1; the D gene is possibly TRBD1 (6 bases). With 1 base removed from V and 8 bases from J, the gap between germline ends came to 9 bases. Germline loops: CDR1 MNHNS, CDR2 SASEGT. The CDR3 is 13 residues long. The CDR3 nucleotides are TGTGCCAGCAGTGAAGTTGGGGGCCATGAGCAGTTCTTC. This encodes CASSEVGGHEQFF.

This clonotype showed up just a few times. V is TRBV19 and J is TRBJ2-3, with D tentatively TRBD2 (5 bases). CDR3 length: 18 residues. Looked up from germline, CDR1 is LNHDA and CDR2 is SQIVND (reference sequence). V was trimmed by 3 bases and J by 8 bases, leaving 27 bases between them. The chain's CDR3 is CASSIAGAGGPLGGTQYF. The CDR3 DNA is TGTGCCAGTAGTATTGCGGGCGCGGGCGGGCCCCTAGGTGGTACGCAGTATTTT.

This clonotype occurred many times. This chain connects TRBV12-3 or TRBV12-4 to TRBJ2-1; 9 bases line up with TRBD2. Trimming took 3 bases from V and 3 from J; bases not matched to a gene: 3. The CDR3 is 15 amino acids. CDR3 amino acids: CASSFRRGGYNEQFF. CDR3 coding DNA: TGTGCCAGCAGTTTCCGGCGGGGGGGCTACAATGAGCAGTTCTTC.

This clonotype has a count of ten or more. The rearrangement uses TRBV7-9 and TRBJ2-7; 10 nucleotides agree with TRBD1. Germline trimming cut 5 bases from V and 3 bases from J; bases unmatched to any gene: 4. The CDR3 is 14 amino acids. Germline CDR1 and CDR2: SEHNR and FQNEAQ (reference sequence). CDR3: CASSLRDRGYEQYF. CDR3 nucleotide sequence: TGTGCCAGCAGCCTCCGGGACAGGGGCTACGAGCAGTACTTC. Combining the CDR3 with reference TRBV7-9 and TRBJ2-7 gives the whole variable domain DTGVSQNPRHKITKRGQNVTFRCDPISEHNRLYWYRQTLGQGPEFLTYFQNEAQLEKSRLLSDRFSAERPKGSFSTLEIQRTEQGDSAMYLCASSLRDRGYEQYFGPGTRLTVT.